The T cell receptor (beta chain) under discussion was sequenced for a study of T cells after yellow fever vaccination. Study details: Preparation of fractions with low cell numbers was performed using SMART-Seq v4 Ultra Low Input.

This clonotype occurred many times. Antigen: not known. Study observations and caveats: By day 5 rather than day 15, the secondary response had peaked, though it was weaker. Re-detected after boosting: most primary clones, 96% of CD4 and less than 90% of CD8.

CDR1 is KGHDR, CDR2 SFDVKD, per germline. This CDR3 has 11 amino acids. The V and J ends lost 12 bases and 6 bases respectively, with 12 bases between them. For TCR, cDNA came from 5'RACE template switching, which added a universal primer site and UMIs. TCRdb independently ran MiXCR on the 5' RACE reads; one entry per CDR3 protein. There are a few hundred thousand distinct CDR3 sequences in the sample; roughly 4% occur only once, and roughly a quarter lies in the top ten. This specimen was PBMCs, taken 5 days after the yellow fever booster vaccination. This chain uses TRBV24-1 with TRBJ2-3; no firm D call. This TCR was recovered from a man aged 18 to 30 who received the YFV17D yellow fever vaccine. The CDR3 protein is CAPYPEDTQYF. CDR3 in DNA: TGTGCCCCCTACCCGGAGGATACGCAGTATTTT.